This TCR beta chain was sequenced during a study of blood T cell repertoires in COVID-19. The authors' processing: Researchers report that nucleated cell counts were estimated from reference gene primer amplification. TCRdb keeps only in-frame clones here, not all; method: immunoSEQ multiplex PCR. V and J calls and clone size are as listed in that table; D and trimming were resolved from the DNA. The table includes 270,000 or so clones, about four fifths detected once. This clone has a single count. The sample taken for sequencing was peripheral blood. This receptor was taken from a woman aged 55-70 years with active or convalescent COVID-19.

The CDR3 loop is CASSLTRGQRASGSTDTQYF. The CDR3 nucleotides read TGTGCCAGCAGCCTGACTAGGGGACAGAGAGCCTCGGGTAGCACAGATACGCAGTATTTT. The chain links TRBV5-5 to TRBJ2-3; D perhaps matches TRBD1 (7 bases). Germline V gene lookup returns CDR1 SGHKS and CDR2 YYEKEE (reference sequence). The CDR3 spans 20 residues. V was shortened by 4 bases and J by 0 bases, with 27 bases between the two germline ends.